This entry describes one T cell receptor (beta chain). The record originates from a study of blood T cell repertoires in COVID-19. Germline V gene sequence: CDR1 LGHDT, CDR2 YNNKEL (reference sequence). CDR3 size: 14 residues. V lost 2 bases and J lost 4, with 9 bases in between. Source study methods: How many nucleated cells were present was estimated from reference gene primer amplification. Libraries were prepared by immunoSEQ multiplex PCR; TCRdb keeps only in-frame clonotypes and omits some of them. D and trimming were read from the DNA, whereas the V and J calls and clone size are those reported in that table. The table records approximately 230,000 clones, 65% to 85% of them present only once.

Sequencing was performed on peripheral blood. The TCR sequence derives from a man older than 75 with acute or convalescent COVID-19. This chain uses TRBV3-1 (or the pseudogene TRBV3-2) with TRBJ1-5, with unresolved D. CDR3: CASSQRDGNQPQHF. DNA of the CDR3: TGTGCCAGCAGCCAAAGAGACGGGAATCAGCCCCAGCATTTT.